The clone carrying this T cell receptor (beta chain) occurred many times. Its matching antigen is unknown. The sample comes from a study of tumor-infiltrating lymphocytes in primary liver carcinoma. Looking at the study overall: All patients, whether men or women, fell within 30 to 69 years of age. With diameters of about 4 to 11 cm, tumors were stage T1-T3 N0M0. Study results and caveats: The study found tumor-adjacent and tumor-blood pairs overlapped less than tumor region pairs. Because of bulk unsorted sampling, CD4+ and CD8+ repertoires were not subjected to comparison.

Alongside blood RNA obtained from unsorted whole blood, germline DNA was also extracted. Trimming stripped 5 bases from V and 0 bases from J, with 17 bases between. The CDR3 covers 15 residues. Germline assignment: CDR1 SQVTM and CDR2 ANQGSEA. TCR beta cDNA was made from 400 to 500 ng total RNA with a constant-region primer. Three-round nested multiplex PCR performed with slightly modified ARM-PCR produced the TCR beta libraries. Use of TRBV1-TRBV30 forward primers with a C-beta reverse primer characterized the first two PCR rounds, which lasted roughly 11 cycles each. TCRdb re-called the multiplex PCR reads with MiXCR, one entry per CDR3 protein. The table lists around 330,000 distinct CDR3 sequences, about three fifths of them singletons.

The genes are TRBV29-1 and TRBJ2-7; D call uncertain. The material sequenced was peripheral blood. This receptor was taken from a woman in her 30s with primary liver carcinoma and hepatitis B virus infection. The CDR3 DNA sequence: TGCAGCGTTTTTGTTTTGACACACCTCTCCTACGAGCAGTACTTC. It yields the protein CSVFVLTHLSYEQYF.